The 8 T cell receptor beta chains below all came from one sample that was sequenced in a study of early T cells in non-severe SARS-CoV-2 infection (TCRdb year 2021). The library was produced with 5' RACE. Sequenced using a NextSeq 500. TCRdb itself trimmed the public reads at Q25 with fastp, ran MiXCR and retained productive beta chains. Rows merge per CDR3 protein into single entries with the most common DNA and genes. The sample has approximately 100,000 distinct CDR3 sequences on record, approximately 10% of them singletons. The ten largest make up approximately 5.4% of the sample. The sequencing sample was made of whole blood. Receptor source: an adult who was a healthcare worker with PCR-confirmed SARS-CoV-2 infection or an uninfected control (not recorded which).

The chain combines TRBV7-6 with TRBJ2-2, with TRBD2 matching 10 bases. Trimming at V came to 2 bases and at J to 1 base, leaving 4 bases not matched to a gene. The CDR3 is 17 residues long. The germline CDR1 and CDR2 sequences are SGHVS and FNYEAQ. The CDR3 nucleotides read TGTGCCAGCAGCTTAACTAGCGGGGCCCGGAACACCGGGGAGCTGTTTTTT. Translation: CASSLTSGARNTGELFF.

This clonotype was picked up many times. The CDR3 coding sequence is TGCAGTGCGGGACAGGGGGGAATAAACACCATATATTTT. Translated: CSAGQGGINTIYF. The chain carries TRBV20-1 and TRBJ1-3; TRBD1 matches at 11 bases. Looked up from germline, CDR1 is DFQATT and CDR2 is SNEGSKA (reference sequence). Losses at the gene ends were 6 bases for V and 6 bases for J; bases not matched to a gene: 4. CDR3 length equals 13 residues.

The genes are TRBV7-9 and TRBJ1-2; D is unclear. CDR1 SEHNR and CDR2 FQNEAQ come from the germline V gene (reference sequence). Trimming pared 1 base from V and 6 bases from J, leaving 12 bases between. The CDR3 covers 14 residues. The CDR3 reads CASSLVLGSDGYTF. CDR3 sequence (DNA): TGTGCCAGCAGCTTAGTACTGGGGAGTGATGGCTACACCTTC.

The gene calls are TRBV20-1 and TRBJ1-1; no clear D gene. Germline CDR1 DFQATT, CDR2 SNEGSKA (reference sequence). The CDR3 totals 11 residues. The V gene lost 5 bases and the J gene lost 5 bases, with 9 bases spanning the gap. The CDR3, as DNA: TGCAGTGCTCGCACACCGACTGAAGCTTTCTTT. Protein: CSARTPTEAFF.

The V and J genes are TRBV20-1 and TRBJ2-3, with TRBD2 matching 12 bases. The CDR3 loop spans 15 amino acids. V lost 4 bases to trimming and J lost 4 bases; unmatched junction nucleotides: 6. Per the germline V gene, CDR1 is DFQATT and CDR2 is SNEGSKA (reference sequence). This CDR3 reads CSAKRTSGKSDTQYF. Here the CDR3 DNA reads TGCAGTGCTAAAAGGACTAGCGGGAAGTCAGATACGCAGTATTTT.

The chain combines TRBV20-1 with TRBJ2-1, with 8 nucleotides matching TRBD2. Trimming removed 1 base from V and 1 base from J; junction bases left unmatched: 0. Germline-derived CDR1 and CDR2 are DFQATT and SNEGSKA (reference sequence). This CDR3 region has 14 residues. The CDR3 DNA reads TGCAGTGCTAGAGTAGCGGGATCCTACAATGAGCAGTTCTTC. As protein: CSARVAGSYNEQFF.

The chain joins TRBV4-1 to TRBJ1-1, with 7 bases lining up with TRBD1. V trimming: 1 base; J trimming: 1 base; junction bases outside the gene matches: 3. The CDR3 spans 15 residues. Germline V CDR1 and CDR2: MGHRA, YSYEKL. The CDR3 DNA follows: TGCGCCAGCAGCCAAGGACAGGGAGGGAACACTGAAGCTTTCTTT. It encodes CASSQGQGGNTEAFF.

The chain combines TRBV12-3 or TRBV12-4 with TRBJ2-4, with D unresolved. The length of the CDR3 is 14 residues. Trimming left V 3 bases short and J 0 bases short, with 6 bases between. Here the CDR3 reads CASSFQLAKNIQYF. The CDR3 region has the DNA TGTGCCAGCAGTTTCCAGTTAGCCAAAAACATTCAGTACTTC.